This TCR beta chain emerged from a study of T cells after yellow fever vaccination (dated by TCRdb to 2018 to 2020). Turning to the overall study: The SMART-Seq v4 Ultra Low Input RNA kit was used to prepare libraries from fractions with low cell numbers. To follow T-cell clones before and after both primary and booster YFV17D yellow fever vaccination, bulk TCR alpha and beta repertoires underwent longitudinal sequencing. The cohort comprised two healthy male donors, one aged 18 to 29 and one aged 30 to 40 years. Bulk PBMC replicates and cell subsets were isolated from blood drawn at multiple timepoints before and after both primary and secondary immunization.

The research as a whole found: The secondary T-cell response was weaker than the primary response but faster, peaking on day 5 instead of day 15. Most clones expanded after primary vaccination (around 96% of CD4 and around nine tenths of CD8) were re-detected after the booster, suggesting that broad memory maintenance occurred. A small fraction of clonotypes appeared in both the CD4 and CD8 compartments, likely as a result of convergent recombination. The study included only a couple of donors, which limits how far the findings can be generalized. Computational filtering was needed because FACS-sorted repertoires could contain abundant contaminating clonotypes from the bulk population.

Only a few counts were recorded for this clonotype. The target of this receptor is not known. Nothing much larger sits one base from this clone, and base qualities are not available. The intended sense of this specimen's treatment or condition label: live attenuated yellow fever vaccine strain. A standard Ficoll-Paque protocol was used to isolate PBMCs from peripheral blood. CD4 and CD8 T-cell fractions were isolated with Dynabeads CD4 and CD8 positive selection kits. TriZol was used to extract RNA from bulk PBMCs, CD4 and CD8 fractions, and dextramer-positive and dextramer-negative fractions. V and J are truncated by 7 bases and 1 base respectively, leaving an intervening sequence of 16 bases. The CDR3, from cysteine to phenylalanine, totals 14 residues. CDR3 DNA only is kept here, 42 bases in frame from base 1. Via the germline V gene, CDR1 is SQVTM and CDR2 ANQGSEA. The listed sequencing device is Illumina NovaSeq 6000. Synthesis of TCR cDNA relied on 5'RACE template switching, a step that introduced a universal primer site along with unique molecular identifiers. cDNA synthesis was primed from both the TCR alpha and TCR beta constant segments. Library amplification used two PCR steps, and the second PCR step added sample barcodes and sequencing adapters. Sequencing of libraries was performed on Illumina HiSeq 2500 (2x100 bp) or NovaSeq (2x150 bp). The original pipeline was this. MIGEC handled demultiplexing of reads and collapsing into UMI consensus sequences, while MiXCR performed V(D)J alignment. Vaccine-responding clonotypes were identified with edgeR using replicate PBMC samples, with FDR below 0.01 and a log2 fold change above 5 up to day 15 being required. CD4 or CD8 identity was assigned to each bulk clonotype according to whether the clonotype was present at higher abundance in the sequenced CD4 repertoire or the sequenced CD8 repertoire. TCRdb handled the public reads itself, with Q25 trimming in fastp and clone calling in MiXCR, and kept productive beta chains. Every entry covers one CDR3 protein and lists the most common genes and DNA from its rows. TCRdb's processing, not the authors', yielded these V and J calls. Counted in this sample were about 350,000 distinct CDR3 sequences; approximately 12% of them appeared once. The biggest ten clones account for 2.5% to 4% of the sample.

This clonotype was sampled from a man between 18 and 29 years old who received the YFV17D yellow fever vaccine. The sequenced sample was CD4+ T cells sorted from PBMCs, obtained 15 days after the yellow fever booster vaccination. The V gene is TRBV29-1 and the J gene is TRBJ1-1; a confident D gene designation cannot be given. This receptor carries the CDR3 CSARGYSGNTEAFF. The nucleotide sequence is given as TGCAGCGCCCGGGGTTACTCTGGGAACACTGAAGCTTTCTTT.